This T cell receptor beta chain was sequenced in a study of blood T cell dynamics during melanoma immunotherapy. Across the whole study: Patients with metastatic melanoma got pembrolizumab or nivolumab-ipilimumab as first-line care.

Time point defined: pre-treatment baseline. Blood was drawn before treatment and at week 3 after checkpoint blockade. Patients with prior systemic cancer treatment, concomitant immunosuppressants, or other active malignancies were excluded. Per germline, CDR1 KGHSH and CDR2 LQKENI. Germline trimming cut 0 bases from V and 7 bases from J; bases unmatched to any gene: 5. CDR3 length equals 16 residues. TCRdb's copy holds only in-frame clones and misses some; the assay was immunoSEQ multiplex PCR. The sample lists around 6,600 clones; roughly 80% were seen once. The sequences come from blood, collected from a patient treated with checkpoint blockade. The genes are TRBV18 and TRBJ1-6, with TRBD1 matching over 8 bases. This receptor was obtained from a human donor with melanoma. The CDR3 DNA reads as TGTGCCAGCTCACCACCTTCGGGACAGGCCAATTCACCCCTCCACTTT. This gives the protein CASSPPSGQANSPLHF.